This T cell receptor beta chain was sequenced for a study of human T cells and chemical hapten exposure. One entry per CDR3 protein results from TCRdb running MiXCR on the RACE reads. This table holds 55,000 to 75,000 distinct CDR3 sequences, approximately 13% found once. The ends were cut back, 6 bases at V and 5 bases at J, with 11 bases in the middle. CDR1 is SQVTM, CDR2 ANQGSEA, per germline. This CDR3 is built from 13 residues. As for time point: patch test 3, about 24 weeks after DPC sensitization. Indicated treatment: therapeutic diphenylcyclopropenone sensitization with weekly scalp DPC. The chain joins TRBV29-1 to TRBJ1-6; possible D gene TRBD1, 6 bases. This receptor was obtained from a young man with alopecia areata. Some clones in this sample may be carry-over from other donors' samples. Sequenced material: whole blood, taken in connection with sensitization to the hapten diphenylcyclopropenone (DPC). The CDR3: CSVRQDNNSPLHF. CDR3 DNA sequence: TGCAGCGTGAGACAGGATAATAATTCACCCCTCCACTTT.